Each of the 15 T cell receptor beta chains below was sequenced from the same sample in a study of regulatory T cells in long-lasting Graves disease. Time point described: persistent/refractory GD, antithyroid drugs over 5 years with positive TRAb. The TCR library was prepared using RNA isolated from PBMCs. For TCR beta, libraries came from iRepertoire HTBI primers and Arm-PCR of CDR3 regions. TCRdb called the multiplex PCR reads again in MiXCR, with one record for every CDR3 protein. There are a few hundred thousand distinct CDR3 sequences in the sample; 20% to 30% occur only once, and over 25% lies in the top ten. The sample was peripheral blood mononuclear cells (PBMCs), taken when the disease was refractory, from a patient treated with antithyroid drugs. The receptors here all came from a female donor with Graves disease.

This clonotype was observed many times. The chain links TRBV7-9 to TRBJ2-4; TRBD1 might be the D (5 bases). From germline, CDR1 is SEHNR and CDR2 FQNEAQ (reference sequence). V was pared by 4 bases and J by 7 bases, with 14 bases between. The CDR3 contains 14 residues. The CDR3 loop reads CASSSTALSNIQYF. Written as DNA, the CDR3 is TGTGCCAGCAGCTCGACAGCGCTAAGCAACATTCAGTACTTC. The whole variable domain, filled in from reference TRBV7-9 and TRBJ2-4, reads DTGVSQNPRHKITKRGQNVTFRCDPISEHNRLYWYRQTLGQGPEFLTYFQNEAQLEKSRLLSDRFSAERPKGSFSTLEIQRTEQGDSAMYLCASSSTALSNIQYFGAGTRLSVL.

The CDR3 DNA reads TGTGCCAGCAGTGGTCCCTCCCCCGGGGAGCTGTTTTTT. Amino acid sequence: CASSGPSPGELFF. The V and J genes are TRBV2 and TRBJ2-2, with no clear D. V lost 4 bases, J lost 6 bases, and 9 bases lay in between. Per germline, CDR1 SNHLY and CDR2 FYNNEI. The CDR3 runs to 13 residues.

J is TRBJ1-2 and V is TRBV7-2; TRBD1 is a possible D gene (6 bases). V was cut by 5 bases and J by 6 bases, with 28 bases left in between. The CDR3 extends over 18 amino acids. Germline CDR1 reads SGHTA; CDR2 reads FQGNSA. CDR3 nucleotide sequence: TGTGCCAGCAGCCGAAGAAATTTAGACAGGAGGGGCCTCCATGGCTACACCTTC. Protein: CASSRRNLDRRGLHGYTF.

The chain is built from TRBV11-2 and TRBJ2-1; weak D call: TRBD2 (6 bases). Per the germline V gene, CDR1 is SGHAT and CDR2 is FQNNGV. The CDR3 runs 16 residues. With 5 bases removed from V and 4 bases from J, the gap between germline ends came to 18 bases. CDR3 sequence: CASSQRRDLVYNEQFF. The CDR3 region has the DNA TGTGCCAGCAGCCAAAGGCGGGACTTGGTATACAATGAGCAGTTCTTC.

Only a few counts were recorded for this clonotype. The CDR3 spells CASSPNNPGREKLFF. For the CDR3, the DNA is TGTGCCAGCAGCCCGAACAATCCCGGACGTGAAAAACTGTTTTTT. V gene TRBV13 combines with J gene TRBJ1-4; D gene unclear. Looked up from germline, CDR1 is PRHDT and CDR2 is FYEKMQ (reference sequence). This CDR3 is built from 15 residues. V was trimmed by 5 bases and J by 7 bases, leaving 17 bases between them.

This clonotype was detected a few times. The chain joins TRBV29-1 to TRBJ2-7; the D is unclear. V shed 0 bases and J shed 6 bases, with 6 bases lying between them. The CDR3 runs 11 residues. Germline CDR1 reads SQVTM; CDR2 reads ANQGSEA. This chain's CDR3 is CSVEEDGEQYF. DNA of the CDR3: TGCAGCGTTGAAGAGGACGGCGAGCAGTACTTC.

The chain couples TRBV6-2 or TRBV6-3 to TRBJ2-2; 8 nucleotides line up with TRBD2. CDR1 and CDR2 from the germline V gene are MNHEY and SVGEGT. The CDR3 totals 15 residues. V trimming: 7 bases; J trimming: 4 bases; junction bases outside the gene matches: 8. CDR3 protein: CASITGGAGTGELFF. As DNA, the CDR3 is TGTGCCAGCATAACGGGAGGGGCGGGCACCGGGGAGCTGTTTTTT.

This clonotype was observed at least ten times. The CDR3 coding sequence is TGCGCCAGCAGCACTCAGGGAGAGAATGAAAAACTGTTTTTT. This codes for CASSTQGENEKLFF. The chain employs TRBV4-1 and TRBJ1-4, with TRBD1 as a possible D gene (5 bases). V was clipped by 5 bases and J by 5 bases, with 12 bases between them. Germline V gene lookup returns CDR1 MGHRA and CDR2 YSYEKL. CDR3 length: 14 amino acids.

This clonotype has just a few counts. Relative to the germline gene, one junction end is altered; a read error may explain this. V and J are TRBV7-2 and TRBJ2-7; weak D call: TRBD2 (6 bases). The CDR3 sequence is 14 residues long. Per germline, CDR1 SGHTA and CDR2 FQGNSA. CDR3 amino acids: CASSLTRNRHEQCF. The CDR3 DNA reads TGTGCCAGCAGCTTGACTAGAAACCGGCACGAGCAGTGCTTC. Variable domain in full (rest from reference TRBV7-2 and TRBJ2-7): GAGVSQSPSNKVTEKGKDVELRCDPISGHTALYWYRQSLGQGLEFLIYFQGNSAPDKSGLPSDRFSAERTGGSVSTLTIQRTQQEDSAVYLCASSLTRNRHEQCFGPGTRLTVT.

This clonotype was found many times. The chain combines TRBV2 with TRBJ2-5; D ambiguous. In germline, CDR1 is SNHLY, CDR2 FYNNEI. This CDR3 spans 12 amino acids. Trimming removed 7 bases at V and 5 bases at J, with 11 bases between. CDR3 DNA sequence: TGTGCCAGCATGGATTTCCGGGAGACCCAGTACTTC. It yields the protein CASMDFRETQYF.

This clonotype was detected many times. V and J are TRBV30 and TRBJ1-1; 8 bases align to TRBD1. The CDR3 covers 13 residues. J gave up 9 bases and V 4 bases, and 10 bases lay outside the gene matches. Per germline, CDR1 GTSNPN and CDR2 SVGIG (reference sequence). The CDR3 DNA is TGTGCCTGGATTTCGGACAGGGCACAGAAAGCTTTCTTT. Encoded protein: CAWISDRAQKAFF. Based on the CDR3 plus reference TRBV30 and TRBJ1-1, the full variable domain is SQTIHQWPATLVQPVGSPLSLECTVEGTSNPNLYWYRQAAGRGLQLLFYSVGIGQISSEVPQNLSASRPQDRQFILSSKKLLLSDSGFYLCAWISDRAQKAFFGQGTRLTVV.

The chain is built from TRBV20-1 and TRBJ1-1; 7 nucleotides agree with TRBD1. Trimming took 6 bases from V and 11 from J; bases not matched to a gene: 15. The germline V gene has CDR1 DFQATT and CDR2 SNEGSKA (reference sequence). This CDR3 spans 13 amino acids. The CDR3 region has the DNA TGCAGTGCACCCCGAGGGGGCGCCCCGGAGGCTTTCTTT. It is translated as CSAPRGGAPEAFF.

The chain links TRBV2 to TRBJ2-3, with a weak D call TRBD1 (5 bases). This CDR3 has 15 residues. Germline V CDR1 and CDR2: SNHLY, FYNNEI. V lost 6 bases and J lost 2, with 15 bases in between. The CDR3 DNA is TGTGCCAGCAGCGAGGCAGGGTGGCACACAGATACGCAGTATTTT. This gives the protein CASSEAGWHTDTQYF.

This clonotype was seen ten or more times. The J gene is TRBJ2-5, the V gene TRBV6-1; the D gene is possibly TRBD1 (6 bases). Per the germline V gene, CDR1 is MNHNS and CDR2 is SASEGT. V was trimmed by 2 bases and J by 1 base, leaving 8 bases between them. The CDR3 runs 14 residues. As DNA, the CDR3 is TGTGCCAGCAGTGAATGGACAGCCCAAGAGACCCAGTACTTC. It translates to CASSEWTAQETQYF.

This clonotype was detected many times. V and J are TRBV20-1 and TRBJ1-4; D unclear. Germline V lookup: CDR1 DFQATT, CDR2 SNEGSKA (reference sequence). The CDR3 runs 11 residues. Trimming took 3 bases from V and 7 from J, leaving 6 bases between them. DNA of the CDR3: TGCAGTGCTAGGGTTGGTGAAAAACTGTTTTTT. This translates into CSARVGEKLFF.